This T cell receptor beta chain was recovered during a study of blood T cell repertoires in COVID-19. The germline V gene encodes CDR1 SGHRS and CDR2 YFSETQ. V lost 0 bases, J lost 1 base, and 7 bases lay in between. The CDR3 spans 14 residues. Only in-frame clones appear in the TCRdb table, and some are missing; sequencing was by immunoSEQ multiplex PCR. Among 150,000 to 200,000 clones listed, roughly 86% were seen once. The receptor was isolated from a man in his sixties or seventies with acute or convalescent COVID-19. The chain links TRBV5-1 to TRBJ1-2, with D unclear. Sequencing input: peripheral blood. CDR3 residues: CASSLEPGNYGYTF. CDR3 DNA: TGCGCCAGCAGCTTGGAGCCGGGTAACTATGGCTACACCTTC.